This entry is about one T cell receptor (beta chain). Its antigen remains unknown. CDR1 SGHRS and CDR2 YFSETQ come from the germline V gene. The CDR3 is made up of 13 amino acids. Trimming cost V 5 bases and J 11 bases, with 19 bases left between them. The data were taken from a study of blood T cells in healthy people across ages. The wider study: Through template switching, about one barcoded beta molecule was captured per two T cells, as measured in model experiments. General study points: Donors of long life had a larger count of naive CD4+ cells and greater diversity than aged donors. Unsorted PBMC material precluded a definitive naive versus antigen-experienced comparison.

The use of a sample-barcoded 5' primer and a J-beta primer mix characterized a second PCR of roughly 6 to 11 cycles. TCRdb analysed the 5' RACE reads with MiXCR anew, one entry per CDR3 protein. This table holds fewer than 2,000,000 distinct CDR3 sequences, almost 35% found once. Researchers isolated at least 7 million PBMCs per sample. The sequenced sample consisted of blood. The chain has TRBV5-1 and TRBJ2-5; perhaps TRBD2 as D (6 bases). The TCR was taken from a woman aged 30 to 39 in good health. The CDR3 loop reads CASSRSDYNEQYF. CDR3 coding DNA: TGCGCCAGCAGTAGGTCGGACTACAATGAGCAGTACTTC.